These 17 T cell receptor beta chains originate from one sample sequenced in a study of blood T cell repertoires in COVID-19. TCRdb keeps only in-frame clones here, not all; method: immunoSEQ multiplex PCR. Counted here are over 150,000 clones, about 87% occurring once; the ten biggest clones make up around 0.63%. Input material: peripheral blood. The receptors were sampled from a man in his fifties or sixties with COVID-19, enrolled during active disease.

This chain connects TRBV27 to TRBJ1-6, with D possibly being TRBD1 (6 bases). The CDR3 is 15 residues long. V shed 4 bases and J shed 10 bases, with 17 bases lying between them. Germline CDR1 reads MNHEY; CDR2 reads SMNVEV (reference sequence). In nucleotides, the CDR3 is TGTGCCAGCAGTTCGACAGGCTCGGGTCGGTCACCCCTCCACTTT. Encoded protein: CASSSTGSGRSPLHF.

This clone was counted between two and nine times. This sequence joins TRBV20-1 and TRBJ1-3, with 9 bases identical to TRBD1. V trimming: 3 bases; J trimming: 0 bases; junction bases outside the gene matches: 9. Germline V gives CDR1 DFQATT, CDR2 SNEGSKA (reference sequence). CDR3 length equals 17 residues. This CDR3 is CSASPTGTGSSGNTIYF. CDR3 coding DNA: TGCAGTGCTAGTCCCACCGGGACAGGGAGCTCTGGAAACACCATATATTTT.

This rearrangement joins TRBV3-1 (or the pseudogene TRBV3-2) to TRBJ2-1; 7 positions agree with TRBD1. CDR1 is LGHDT, CDR2 YNNKEL, per germline (reference sequence). The CDR3 has 11 residues. The V gene end was trimmed by 3 bases and the J gene end by 15 bases; junction bases not matched to a gene: 5. CDR3 bases: TGTGCCAGCAGCCAGGACAGGCTGGCGTTCTTC. Translated: CASSQDRLAFF.

V is TRBV4-2 and J is TRBJ2-3, with 10 nucleotides matching TRBD2. The germline CDR1 and CDR2 sequences are LGHNA and YNFKEQ. The V gene end was trimmed by 2 bases and the J gene end by 2 bases; junction bases not matched to a gene: 4. The length of the CDR3 is 16 residues. CDR3 amino acids: CASSQSSGSVTDTQYF. The CDR3 nucleotides read TGTGCCAGCAGCCAATCTAGCGGGAGTGTCACAGATACGCAGTATTTT.

The V gene is TRBV7-2, the J gene TRBJ2-7; D possibly corresponds to TRBD1 (5 bases). Germline V lookup: CDR1 SGHTA, CDR2 FQGNSA. The V end lost 1 base, the J end lost 7 bases, and 14 bases lay between the germline ends. This CDR3 is built from 14 residues. CDR3 nucleotides: TGTGCCAGCAGCTTAGTACAGGCGGCCGGGGAGCAGTACTTC. This sequence encodes CASSLVQAAGEQYF.

V usage is TRBV4-2 and J usage is TRBJ1-6; the D gene is possibly TRBD1 (5 bases). This CDR3 has 16 amino acids. Germline V CDR1 and CDR2: LGHNA, YNFKEQ. Trimming left V 2 bases short and J 9 bases short, with 17 bases between. The CDR3 sequence: CASSQSPEGKGSPLHF. The CDR3 DNA follows: TGTGCCAGCAGCCAAAGCCCGGAGGGGAAGGGTTCACCCCTCCACTTT.

V is TRBV6-4 and J is TRBJ2-1; TRBD1 aligns across 10 bases. Germline V lookup: CDR1 MRHNA, CDR2 SNTAGT. V gave up 6 bases and J gave up 4 bases; unmatched junction bases: 9. The CDR3 sequence is 16 residues long. This chain's CDR3 is CASSARTGGSYNEQFF. The CDR3 coding sequence is TGTGCCAGCAGCGCGAGGACAGGGGGTTCTTACAATGAGCAGTTCTTC.

The chain has TRBV11-3 and TRBJ2-7; the match to TRBD1 covers 10 bases. Germline CDR1 is SGHNT and CDR2 is YENEEA. V shed 5 bases and J 3 bases; nucleotides not matched to a gene: 13. CDR3 length: 17 residues. The CDR3, as DNA: TGTGCCAGCAGCCCGCTACCGGGACAGGGGATTAACTACGAGCAGTACTTC. Translating it yields CASSPLPGQGINYEQYF.

The chain links TRBV7-2 to TRBJ2-7, with 8 nucleotides matching TRBD1. The J segment lost 3 bases and the V segment lost 4 bases, leaving 8 bases of the junction unmatched. Looked up from germline, CDR1 is SGHTA and CDR2 is FQGNSA. CDR3 length: 15 residues. The CDR3 DNA sequence: TGTGCCAGCAGCTCGAGGACAGGGACGCTCTACGAGCAGTACTTC. The encoded protein is CASSSRTGTLYEQYF.

This sequence joins TRBV6-6 and TRBJ1-4; D unresolved. The ends were cut back, 2 bases at V and 0 bases at J, with 7 bases in the middle. The CDR3 length is 15 residues. In germline, CDR1 is MNHNY, CDR2 SVGAGI (reference sequence). As DNA, the CDR3 is TGTGCCAGCAGTTACGGCGGGCCAACTAATGAAAAACTGTTTTTT. Protein product: CASSYGGPTNEKLFF.

The chain is built from TRBV27 and TRBJ2-7, with D perhaps TRBD1 (6 bases). V was trimmed by 4 bases and J by 5 bases, leaving 30 bases between them. This CDR3 comprises 19 residues. CDR1 and CDR2 from the germline V gene are MNHEY and SMNVEV (reference sequence). The CDR3 DNA sequence: TGTGCCAGCAGTTCCCCGTACCACGCCGGGACAAGGAATATCAACGAGCAGTACTTC. Its protein is CASSSPYHAGTRNINEQYF.

The chain recombines TRBV12-3 or TRBV12-4 with TRBJ1-5; D is ambiguous. V gave up 2 bases and J gave up 6 bases, with 8 bases separating them. The CDR3 spans 13 residues. CDR3 DNA sequence: TGTGCCAGCAGTTTAACAGAATTTCAGCCCCAGCATTTT. This sequence encodes CASSLTEFQPQHF.

V and J are TRBV7-2 and TRBJ2-1; 11 positions agree with TRBD1. The CDR3 is 14 residues long. CDR1 is SGHTA, CDR2 FQGNSA, per germline. J gave up 11 bases and V 5 bases, and 8 bases lay outside the gene matches. The CDR3 DNA is TGTGCCAGCAGCACGGACAGGGGGCAACTACAGCAGTTCTTC. Residues: CASSTDRGQLQQFF. The full variable domain, in which reference TRBV7-2 and TRBJ2-1 provide the parts outside the CDR3, is GAGVSQSPSNKVTEKGKDVELRCDPISGHTALYWYRQSLGQGLEFLIYFQGNSAPDKSGLPSDRFSAERTGGSVSTLTIQRTQQEDSAVYLCASSTDRGQLQQFFGPGTRLTVL.

This clone was recorded only once. Written as DNA, the CDR3 is TGTGCCAGCAGCAGCGGGGGGTCTGCCAATCAGCCCCAGCATTTT. Its protein product is CASSSGGSANQPQHF. The chain carries TRBV9 and TRBJ1-5, with a possible D match to TRBD1 (5 bases). Trimming stripped 4 bases from V and 3 bases from J, with 14 bases between. This CDR3 has 15 residues. Germline V gene data show CDR1 as SGDLS and CDR2 as YYNGEE.

This chain links TRBV3-1 (or the pseudogene TRBV3-2) with TRBJ1-2; TRBD1 is a possible D gene (5 bases). The germline V and J ends were trimmed by 10 bases and 0 bases, with 15 bases remaining between them. The CDR3 length is 14 residues. Germline V lookup: CDR1 LGHDT, CDR2 YNNKEL (reference sequence). CDR3 loop: CATGGRNANYGYTF. CDR3 in DNA: TGTGCCACCGGGGGACGGAACGCTAACTATGGCTACACCTTC.

This sequence joins TRBV7-2 and TRBJ2-5; the match to TRBD2 covers 9 bases. Per germline, CDR1 SGHTA and CDR2 FQGNSA. Germline trimming cut 1 base from V and 2 bases from J; bases unmatched to any gene: 5. The CDR3 length is 16 residues. The CDR3 loop reads CASSLDLAGLQETQYF. The CDR3 nucleotides read TGTGCCAGCAGCTTAGACCTAGCGGGGCTTCAAGAGACCCAGTACTTC.

This clone is a singleton in its sample. CDR3 sequence (DNA): TGTGCCAGCAGTTCCAGAAGACTGAAGACTAACTATGGCTACACCTTC. Protein: CASSSRRLKTNYGYTF. The chain joins TRBV6-2 or TRBV6-3 to TRBJ1-2, with D unclear. The germline gives CDR1 MNHEY, CDR2 SVGEGT. The CDR3 is 16 amino acids. The V end lost 4 bases, the J end lost 0 bases, and 15 bases lay between the germline ends.